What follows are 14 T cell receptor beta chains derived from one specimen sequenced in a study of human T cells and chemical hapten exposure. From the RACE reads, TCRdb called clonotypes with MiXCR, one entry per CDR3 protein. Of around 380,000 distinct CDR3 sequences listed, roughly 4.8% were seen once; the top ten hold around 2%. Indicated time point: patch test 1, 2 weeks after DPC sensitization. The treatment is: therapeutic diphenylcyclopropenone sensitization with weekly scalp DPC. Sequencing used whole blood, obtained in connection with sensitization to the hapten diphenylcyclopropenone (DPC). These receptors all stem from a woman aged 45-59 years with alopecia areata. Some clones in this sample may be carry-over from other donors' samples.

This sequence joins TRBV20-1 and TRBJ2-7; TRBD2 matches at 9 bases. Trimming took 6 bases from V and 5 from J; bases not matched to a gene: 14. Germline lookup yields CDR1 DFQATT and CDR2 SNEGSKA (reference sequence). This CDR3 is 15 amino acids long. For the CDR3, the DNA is TGCAGTGCAAGCCATCGCGGGAGGGAAGGGCACGAGCAGTACTTC. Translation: CSASHRGREGHEQYF.

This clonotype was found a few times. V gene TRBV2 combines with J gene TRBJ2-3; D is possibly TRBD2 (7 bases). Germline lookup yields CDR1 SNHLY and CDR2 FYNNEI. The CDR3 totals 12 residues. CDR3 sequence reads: CVGAGGPRTQYF. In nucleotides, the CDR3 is TGTGTCGGCGCCGGGGGGCCCCGGACGCAGTATTTT. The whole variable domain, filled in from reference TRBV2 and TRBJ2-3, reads EPEVTQTPSHQVTQMGQEVILRCVPISNHLYFYWYRQILGQKVEFLVSFYNNEISEKSEIFDDQFSVERPDGSNFTLKIRSTKLEDSAMYFCVGAGGPRTQYFGPGTRLTVL.

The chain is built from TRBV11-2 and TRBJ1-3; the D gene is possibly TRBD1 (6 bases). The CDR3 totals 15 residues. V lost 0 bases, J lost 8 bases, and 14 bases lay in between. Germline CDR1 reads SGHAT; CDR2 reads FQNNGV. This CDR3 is CASSLEMGQRHTIYF. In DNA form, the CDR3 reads TGTGCCAGCAGCTTAGAAATGGGACAAAGGCACACCATATATTTT.

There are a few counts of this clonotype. CDR3 nucleotide sequence: TGTGCCAGCAGCCAAGAACTAGCGGACGTCGGCGAGCAGTACTTC. Residues: CASSQELADVGEQYF. The rearrangement links TRBV4-2 to TRBJ2-7; 8 nucleotides match TRBD2. Germline lookup yields CDR1 LGHNA and CDR2 YNFKEQ. The CDR3 is 15 residues long. V was clipped by 0 bases and J by 6 bases; unmatched bases: 7.

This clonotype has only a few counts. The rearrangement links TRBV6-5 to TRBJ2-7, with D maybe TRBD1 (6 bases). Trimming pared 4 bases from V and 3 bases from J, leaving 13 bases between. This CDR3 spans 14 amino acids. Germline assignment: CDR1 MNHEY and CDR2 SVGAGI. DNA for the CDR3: TGTGCCAGCAGTTCCCTTACAGGGAACTACGAGCAGTACTTC. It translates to CASSSLTGNYEQYF.

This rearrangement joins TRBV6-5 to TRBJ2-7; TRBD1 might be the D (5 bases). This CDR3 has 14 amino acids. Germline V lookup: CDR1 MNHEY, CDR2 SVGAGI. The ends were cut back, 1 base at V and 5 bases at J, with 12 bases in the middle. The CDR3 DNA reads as TGTGCCAGCAGTTACTTCGCAGGGTCAGACGAGCAGTACTTC. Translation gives CASSYFAGSDEQYF.

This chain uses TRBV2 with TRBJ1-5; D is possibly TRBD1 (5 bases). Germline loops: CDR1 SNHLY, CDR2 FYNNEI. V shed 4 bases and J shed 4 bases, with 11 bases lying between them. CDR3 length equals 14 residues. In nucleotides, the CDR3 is TGTGCCAGCAGTGGGTCGGGACGGAATCAGCCCCAGCATTTT. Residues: CASSGSGRNQPQHF. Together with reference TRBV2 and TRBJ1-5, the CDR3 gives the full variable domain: EPEVTQTPSHQVTQMGQEVILRCVPISNHLYFYWYRQILGQKVEFLVSFYNNEISEKSEIFDDQFSVERPDGSNFTLKIRSTKLEDSAMYFCASSGSGRNQPQHFGDGTRLSIL.

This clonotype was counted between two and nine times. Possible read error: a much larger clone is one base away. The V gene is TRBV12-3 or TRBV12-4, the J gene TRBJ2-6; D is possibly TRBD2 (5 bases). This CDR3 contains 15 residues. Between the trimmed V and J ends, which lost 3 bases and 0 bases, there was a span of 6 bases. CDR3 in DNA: TGTGCCAGCAGTTTCGGGGACTCTGGGGCCAACGTCCTGACTTTC. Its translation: CASSFGDSGANVLTF.

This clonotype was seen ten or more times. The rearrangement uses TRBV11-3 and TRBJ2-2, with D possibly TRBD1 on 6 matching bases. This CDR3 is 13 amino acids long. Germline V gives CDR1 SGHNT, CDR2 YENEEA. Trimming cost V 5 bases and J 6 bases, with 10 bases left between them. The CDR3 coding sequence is TGTGCCAGCAGCCCCCGGACAGCCGGGGAGCTGTTTTTT. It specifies CASSPRTAGELFF.

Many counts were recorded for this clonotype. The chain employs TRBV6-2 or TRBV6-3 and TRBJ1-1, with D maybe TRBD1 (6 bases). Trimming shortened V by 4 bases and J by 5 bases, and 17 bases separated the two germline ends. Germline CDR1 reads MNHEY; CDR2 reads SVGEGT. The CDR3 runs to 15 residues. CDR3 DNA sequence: TGTGCCAGCAGTTCCAACAGGGTATGGGGTACTGAAGCTTTCTTT. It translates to CASSSNRVWGTEAFF.

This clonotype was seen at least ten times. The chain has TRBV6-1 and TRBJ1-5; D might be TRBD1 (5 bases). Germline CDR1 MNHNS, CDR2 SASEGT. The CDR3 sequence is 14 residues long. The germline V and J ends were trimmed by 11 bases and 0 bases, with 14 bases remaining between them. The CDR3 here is CAGGQVYSNQPQHF. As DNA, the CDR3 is TGTGCCGGAGGACAAGTCTATAGCAATCAGCCCCAGCATTTT.

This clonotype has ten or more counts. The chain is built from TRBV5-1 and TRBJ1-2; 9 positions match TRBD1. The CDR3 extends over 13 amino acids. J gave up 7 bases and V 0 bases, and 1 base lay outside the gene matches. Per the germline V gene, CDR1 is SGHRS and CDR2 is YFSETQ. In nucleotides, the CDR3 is TGCGCCAGCAGCTTGGAACAGGGGGCTGGCTACACCTTC. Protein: CASSLEQGAGYTF.

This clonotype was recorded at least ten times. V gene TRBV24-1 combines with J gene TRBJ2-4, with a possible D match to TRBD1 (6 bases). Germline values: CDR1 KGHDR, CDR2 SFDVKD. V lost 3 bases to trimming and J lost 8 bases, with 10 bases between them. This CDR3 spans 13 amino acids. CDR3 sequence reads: CATSDGRGDIQYF. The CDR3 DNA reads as TGTGCCACCAGTGATGGCAGGGGAGACATTCAGTACTTC.

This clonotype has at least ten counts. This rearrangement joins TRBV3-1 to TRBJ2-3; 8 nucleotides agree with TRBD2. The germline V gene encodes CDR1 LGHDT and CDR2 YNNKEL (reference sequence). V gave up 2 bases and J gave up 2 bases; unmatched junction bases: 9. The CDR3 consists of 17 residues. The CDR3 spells CASSQPAERGITDTQYF. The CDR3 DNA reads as TGTGCCAGCAGCCAACCTGCCGAGCGGGGGATCACAGATACGCAGTATTTT.